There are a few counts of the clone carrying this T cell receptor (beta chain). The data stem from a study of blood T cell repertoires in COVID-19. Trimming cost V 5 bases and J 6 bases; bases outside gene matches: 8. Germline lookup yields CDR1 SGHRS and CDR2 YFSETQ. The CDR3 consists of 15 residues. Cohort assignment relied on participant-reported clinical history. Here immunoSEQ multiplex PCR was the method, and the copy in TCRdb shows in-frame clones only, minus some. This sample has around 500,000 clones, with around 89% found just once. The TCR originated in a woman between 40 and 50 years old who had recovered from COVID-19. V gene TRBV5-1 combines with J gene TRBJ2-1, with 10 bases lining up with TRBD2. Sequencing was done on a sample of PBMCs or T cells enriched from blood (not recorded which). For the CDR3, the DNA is TGCGCCAGCAGTGAGCGGGAGGGACTGATCAATGAGCAGTTCTTC. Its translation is CASSEREGLINEQFF.